The present T cell receptor beta chain was sequenced within a study of blood T cell repertoires in COVID-19. Study-level information: Sites across the United States, Italy and Spain contributed samples from acute and convalescent COVID-19. Sources were T cells, B-cell-depleted T cells, or PBMCs; the material itself was cDNA or gDNA.

Self-reported history from a screening survey and questionnaire set each donor's cohort. Repertoires were generated with immunoSEQ multiplex PCR, while TCRdb's copy carries only in-frame clones and drops some. The repertoire holds approximately 250,000 clones, with roughly 85% as singletons. Germline CDR1 is PRHDT and CDR2 is FYEKMQ (reference sequence). This CDR3 has 14 amino acids. V shed 3 bases and J shed 9 bases, with 12 bases lying between them. Material: PBMCs or T cells enriched from blood (not recorded which). The chain joins TRBV13 to TRBJ1-6; D might be TRBD1 (6 bases). The sequence came from a woman aged 50 to 60 with acute COVID-19. In DNA form, the CDR3 reads TGTGCCAGCAGCTTGCGTCAGGGGAGTTCACCCCTCCACTTT. Encoded protein: CASSLRQGSSPLHF.